Shown below are 13 T cell receptor beta chains from a single sample sequenced in a study of shared clonotypes between healthy human individuals (TCRdb year 2020). Libraries were prepared through the immunoSEQ multiplex PCR assay. What TCRdb holds here is the immuneACCESS table cut down to in-frame rearrangements. Part of the clones is not present; checked against another copy, under half of the missing clones reflect an unresolved V gene, and the others are unexplained. This sample gives about 490,000 clones in total; 76% of them show up just once. The leading ten clones occupy 10% to 15% of the sample. What was sequenced was PBMCs. The source of these receptors is a woman in her forties in good health. Some clones in this sample may be carry-over from other donors' samples.

The chain couples TRBV6-6 to TRBJ1-1; the D gene is possibly TRBD1 (6 bases). This CDR3 region has 16 residues. The germline V gene has CDR1 MNHNY and CDR2 SVGAGI (reference sequence). V was trimmed by 3 bases and J by 3 bases, leaving 17 bases between them. The CDR3 DNA reads as TGTGCCAGCAGTTATTGGGGGCAGCCTTTGGACACTGAAGCTTTCTTT. This sequence encodes CASSYWGQPLDTEAFF.

The chain uses TRBV28 and TRBJ1-5; 7 bases are a match to TRBD1. Germline V lookup: CDR1 MDHEN, CDR2 SYDVKM. The CDR3 sequence is 14 residues long. Losses at the gene ends were 7 bases for V and 3 bases for J; bases not matched to a gene: 6. CDR3 loop: CASIPDRPNQPQHF. The CDR3 DNA reads TGTGCCAGCATTCCGGACAGGCCCAATCAGCCCCAGCATTTT.

This clone has only a few counts. The chain joins TRBV4-1 to TRBJ1-1; D unresolved. Trimming pared 0 bases from V and 7 bases from J, leaving 6 bases between. CDR1 and CDR2 from the germline V gene are MGHRA and YSYEKL. The length of the CDR3 is 12 residues. As DNA, the CDR3 is TGCGCCAGCAGCCAAGATCGGGTTGAAGCTTTCTTT. Its translation: CASSQDRVEAFF.

The chain links TRBV5-1 to TRBJ1-2; D remains unclear. V was trimmed by 6 bases and J by 5 bases, leaving 11 bases between them. The CDR3 totals 12 residues. Germline CDR1 SGHRS, CDR2 YFSETQ. CDR3 amino acids: CASKTGEYGYTF. The DNA of the CDR3 is TGCGCCAGCAAAACGGGAGAGTATGGCTACACCTTC.

The chain couples TRBV27 to TRBJ2-5; 9 bases fit TRBD1. CDR1 and CDR2 from the germline V gene are MNHEY and SMNVEV (reference sequence). This CDR3 is built from 15 residues. V dropped 3 bases and J dropped 5; count of bases not matched to a gene: 7. The CDR3 bases are TGTGCCAGCAGTTTTGGGACAGGGTGGAGGGAGACCCAGTACTTC. Protein: CASSFGTGWRETQYF.

This clone was observed a few times. This rearrangement joins TRBV29-1 to TRBJ1-4; TRBD1 agrees at 9 bases. The CDR3 covers 13 residues. V shed 7 bases, J shed 5 bases, and the junction held 5 bases outside the gene matches. CDR1 and CDR2 from the germline V gene are SQVTM and ANQGSEA. In nucleotides, the CDR3 is TGCAGCGCCCGGGACAGGGCCAATGAAAAACTGTTTTTT. Its translation is CSARDRANEKLFF.

This chain connects TRBV7-9 to TRBJ1-5, with D unresolved. Per germline, CDR1 SEHNR and CDR2 FQNEAQ (reference sequence). The CDR3 has 12 residues. Trimming pared 2 bases from V and 5 bases from J, leaving 4 bases between. As DNA, the CDR3 is TGTGCCAGCAGCTTACGGGATCAGCCCCAGCATTTT. This gives the protein CASSLRDQPQHF.

The chain uses TRBV2 and TRBJ1-3, with D unresolved. CDR3 length: 12 amino acids. The V gene lost 2 bases and the J gene lost 4 bases, with 3 bases spanning the gap. The V gene's germline CDR1 is SNHLY and CDR2 FYNNEI. The CDR3 DNA reads TGTGCCAGCAGTGAACAGGGAAACACCATATATTTT. It is translated as CASSEQGNTIYF.

V usage is TRBV7-2 and J usage is TRBJ2-5, with D tentatively TRBD1 (6 bases). In germline, CDR1 is SGHTA, CDR2 FQGNSA. This CDR3 comprises 14 residues. V lost 2 bases, J lost 2 bases, and 9 bases lay in between. CDR3 DNA sequence: TGTGCCAGCAGCTTAACAGGGCCACAAGAGACCCAGTACTTC. Translated, it gives CASSLTGPQETQYF.

The V and J genes are TRBV30 and TRBJ1-2, with D unresolved. Per germline, CDR1 GTSNPN and CDR2 SVGIG (reference sequence). V was shortened by 0 bases and J by 7 bases, with 9 bases between the two germline ends. This CDR3 has 12 residues. Here the CDR3 reads CAWSVRGVGYTF. CDR3 DNA: TGTGCCTGGAGTGTACGCGGGGTTGGCTACACCTTC. Filled out from reference TRBV30 and TRBJ1-2, the complete variable domain reads SQTIHQWPATLVQPVGSPLSLECTVEGTSNPNLYWYRQAAGRGLQLLFYSVGIGQISSEVPQNLSASRPQDRQFILSSKKLLLSDSGFYLCAWSVRGVGYTFGSGTRLTVV.

This chain connects TRBV7-8 to TRBJ2-7, with TRBD2 matching 7 bases. This CDR3 contains 16 residues. Germline V CDR1 and CDR2: SGHVS, FQNEAQ. The V and J ends lost 1 base and 2 bases, in that order; junction bases with no gene match: 8. CDR3 bases: TGTGCCAGCAGCTTAGATGTGGGGACTAACACCTACGAGCAGTACTTC. Amino acid sequence: CASSLDVGTNTYEQYF.

The chain couples TRBV7-9 to TRBJ2-4; 10 nucleotides line up with TRBD2. The J segment lost 7 bases and the V segment lost 5 bases, leaving 11 bases of the junction unmatched. This CDR3 has 16 residues. CDR1 is SEHNR, CDR2 FQNEAQ, per germline (reference sequence). The CDR3 nucleotides read TGTGCCAGCAGCAACCAAGCGGGAGGGCCAACGAACATTCAGTACTTC. It specifies CASSNQAGGPTNIQYF. The full variable domain, its missing parts supplied by reference TRBV7-9 and TRBJ2-4, is DTGVSQNPRHKITKRGQNVTFRCDPISEHNRLYWYRQTLGQGPEFLTYFQNEAQLEKSRLLSDRFSAERPKGSFSTLEIQRTEQGDSAMYLCASSNQAGGPTNIQYFGAGTRLSVL.

The chain carries TRBV18 and TRBJ2-5; 10 nucleotides match TRBD2. The junction had 4 bases not matched to a gene; V was cut back by 6 bases and J by 0 bases. This CDR3 has 15 amino acids. Looked up from germline, CDR1 is KGHSH and CDR2 is LQKENI. Here the CDR3 reads CASSKREGNQETQYF. CDR3 bases: TGTGCCAGCTCCAAGCGGGAGGGGAACCAAGAGACCCAGTACTTC.